This TCR beta chain appears in the sequencing data of a study of cytomegalovirus exposure and HLA in healthy donors. The PCR used 60 Vbeta and 13 Jbeta primers. The method was immunoSEQ multiplex PCR; TCRdb's version includes in-frame clones alone and lacks a portion of them. The table records some 150,000 clones, 70% to 80% of them present only once. The sequence was collected from a young man in good health and CMV-seropositive. The sequenced sample was PBMCs.

CDR3 DNA: TGTGCCAACAGAACCCACCGGACAGGGGCTAATGAAAAACTGTTTTTT. As protein: CANRTHRTGANEKLFF. The V gene is TRBV7-9, the J gene TRBJ1-4; the match to TRBD1 covers 9 bases. J lost 3 bases, V lost 10 bases, and 12 bases had no gene match. Looked up from germline, CDR1 is SEHNR and CDR2 is FQNEAQ (reference sequence). This CDR3 spans 16 amino acids.